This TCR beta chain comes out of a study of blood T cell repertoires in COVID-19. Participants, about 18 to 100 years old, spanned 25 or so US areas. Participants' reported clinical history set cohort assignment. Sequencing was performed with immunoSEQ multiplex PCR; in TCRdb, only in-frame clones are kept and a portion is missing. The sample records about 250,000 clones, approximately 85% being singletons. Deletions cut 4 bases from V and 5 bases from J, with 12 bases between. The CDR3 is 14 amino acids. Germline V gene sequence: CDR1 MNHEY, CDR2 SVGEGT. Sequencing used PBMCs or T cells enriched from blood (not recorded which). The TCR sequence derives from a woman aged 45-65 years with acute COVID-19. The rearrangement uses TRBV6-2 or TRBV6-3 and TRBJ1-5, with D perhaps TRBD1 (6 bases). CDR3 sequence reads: CASSSQGKDQPQHF. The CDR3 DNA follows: TGTGCCAGCAGTTCCCAGGGGAAGGATCAGCCCCAGCATTTT.